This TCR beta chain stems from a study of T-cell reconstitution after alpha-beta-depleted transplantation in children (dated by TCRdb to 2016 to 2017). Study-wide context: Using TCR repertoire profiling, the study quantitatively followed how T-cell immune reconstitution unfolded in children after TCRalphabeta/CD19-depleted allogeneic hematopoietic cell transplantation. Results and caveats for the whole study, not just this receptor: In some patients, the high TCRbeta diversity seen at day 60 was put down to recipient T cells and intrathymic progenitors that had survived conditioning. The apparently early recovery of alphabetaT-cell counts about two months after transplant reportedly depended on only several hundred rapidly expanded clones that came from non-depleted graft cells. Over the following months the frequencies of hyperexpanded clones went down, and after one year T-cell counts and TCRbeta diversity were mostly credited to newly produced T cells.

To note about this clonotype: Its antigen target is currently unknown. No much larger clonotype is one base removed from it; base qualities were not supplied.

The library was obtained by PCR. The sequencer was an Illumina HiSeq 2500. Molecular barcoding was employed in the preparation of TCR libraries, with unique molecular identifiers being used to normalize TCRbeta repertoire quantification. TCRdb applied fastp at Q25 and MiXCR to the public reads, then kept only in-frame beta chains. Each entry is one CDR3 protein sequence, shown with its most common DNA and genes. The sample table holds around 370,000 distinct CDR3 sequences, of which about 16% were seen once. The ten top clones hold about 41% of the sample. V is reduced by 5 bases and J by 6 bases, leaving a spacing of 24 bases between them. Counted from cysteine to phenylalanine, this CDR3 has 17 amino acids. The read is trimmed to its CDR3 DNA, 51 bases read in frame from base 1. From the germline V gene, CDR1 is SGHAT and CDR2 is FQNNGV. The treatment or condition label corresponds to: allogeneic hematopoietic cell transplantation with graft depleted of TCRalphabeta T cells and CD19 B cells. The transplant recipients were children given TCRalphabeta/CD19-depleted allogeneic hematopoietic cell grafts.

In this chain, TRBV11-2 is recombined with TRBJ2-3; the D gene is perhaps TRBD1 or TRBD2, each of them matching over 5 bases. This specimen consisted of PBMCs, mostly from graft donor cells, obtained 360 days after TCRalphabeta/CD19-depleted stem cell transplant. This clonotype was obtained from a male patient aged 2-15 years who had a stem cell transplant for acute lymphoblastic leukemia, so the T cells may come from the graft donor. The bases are TGTGCCAGCAGCAACCCGGGGCGCTGGGTGGGCCTGGATACGCAGTATTTT. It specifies CASSNPGRWVGLDTQYF.